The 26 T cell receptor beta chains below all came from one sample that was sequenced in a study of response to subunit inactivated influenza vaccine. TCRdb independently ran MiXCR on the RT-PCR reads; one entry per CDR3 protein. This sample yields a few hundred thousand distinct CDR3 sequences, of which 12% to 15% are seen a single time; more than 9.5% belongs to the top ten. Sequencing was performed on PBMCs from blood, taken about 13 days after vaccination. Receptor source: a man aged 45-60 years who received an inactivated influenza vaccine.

The CDR3 protein is CASGPSSHNEQFF. CDR3 nucleotides: TGTGCCAGCGGCCCAAGCAGCCACAATGAGCAGTTCTTC. The chain has TRBV6-2 or TRBV6-3 and TRBJ2-1; D is unresolved. CDR1 and CDR2 from the germline V gene are MNHEY and SVGEGT. The CDR3 has 13 residues. The V end lost 8 bases, the J end lost 5 bases, and 13 bases lay between the germline ends.

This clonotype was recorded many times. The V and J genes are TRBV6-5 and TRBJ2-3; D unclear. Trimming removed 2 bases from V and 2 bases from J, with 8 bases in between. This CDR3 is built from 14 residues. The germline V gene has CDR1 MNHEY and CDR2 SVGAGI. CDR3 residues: CASSYGLYTDTQYF. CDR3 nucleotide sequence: TGTGCCAGCAGTTACGGGTTATACACAGATACGCAGTATTTT.

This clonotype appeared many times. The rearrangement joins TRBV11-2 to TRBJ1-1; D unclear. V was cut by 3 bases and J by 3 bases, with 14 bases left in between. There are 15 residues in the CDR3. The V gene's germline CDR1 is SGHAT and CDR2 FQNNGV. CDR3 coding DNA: TGTGCCAGCAGCTTCGGCAGGTTAAGTGACACTGAAGCTTTCTTT. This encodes CASSFGRLSDTEAFF. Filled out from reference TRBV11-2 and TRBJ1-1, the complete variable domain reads EAGVAQSPRYKIIEKRQSVAFWCNPISGHATLYWYQQILGQGPKLLIQFQNNGVVDDSQLPKDRFSAERLKGVDSTLKIQPAKLEDSAVYLCASSFGRLSDTEAFFGQGTRLTVV.

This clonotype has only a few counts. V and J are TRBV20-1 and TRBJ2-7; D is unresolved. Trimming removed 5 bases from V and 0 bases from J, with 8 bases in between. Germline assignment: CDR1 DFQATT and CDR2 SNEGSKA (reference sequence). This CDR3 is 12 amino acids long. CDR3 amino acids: CSADFVSYEQYF. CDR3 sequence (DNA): TGCAGTGCTGACTTTGTCTCCTACGAGCAGTACTTC.

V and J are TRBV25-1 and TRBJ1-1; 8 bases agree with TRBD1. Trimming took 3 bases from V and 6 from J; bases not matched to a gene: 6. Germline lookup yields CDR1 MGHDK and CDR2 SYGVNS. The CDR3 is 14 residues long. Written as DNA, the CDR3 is TGTGCCAGCAGTGAGCGGCAGGGGGCCGCTGAAGCTTTCTTT. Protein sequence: CASSERQGAAEAFF.

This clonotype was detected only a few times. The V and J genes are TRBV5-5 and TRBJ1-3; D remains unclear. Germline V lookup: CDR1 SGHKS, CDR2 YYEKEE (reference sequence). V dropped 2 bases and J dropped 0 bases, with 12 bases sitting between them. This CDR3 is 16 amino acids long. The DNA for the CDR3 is TGTGCCAGCAGCTTTCTTGGCGCAAGCTCTGGAAACACCATATATTTT. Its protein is CASSFLGASSGNTIYF.

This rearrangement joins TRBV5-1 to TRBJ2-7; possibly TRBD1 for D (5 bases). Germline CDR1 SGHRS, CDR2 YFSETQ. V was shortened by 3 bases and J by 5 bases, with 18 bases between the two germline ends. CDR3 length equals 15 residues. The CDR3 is CASSSYGDSFNEQYF. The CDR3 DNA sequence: TGCGCCAGCAGCTCCTACGGAGACAGTTTTAACGAGCAGTACTTC. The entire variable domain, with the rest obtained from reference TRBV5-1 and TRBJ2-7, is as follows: KAGVTQTPRYLIKTRGQQVTLSCSPISGHRSVSWYQQTPGQGLQFLFEYFSETQRNKGNFPGRFSGRQFSNSRSEMNVSTLELGDSALYLCASSSYGDSFNEQYFGPGTRLTVT.

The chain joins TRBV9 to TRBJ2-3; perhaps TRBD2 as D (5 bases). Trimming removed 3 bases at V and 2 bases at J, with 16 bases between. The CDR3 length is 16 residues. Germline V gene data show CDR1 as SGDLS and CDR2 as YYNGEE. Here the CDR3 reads CASSATRVPPTDTQYF. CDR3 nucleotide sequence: TGTGCCAGCAGCGCCACTAGGGTACCCCCCACAGATACGCAGTATTTT. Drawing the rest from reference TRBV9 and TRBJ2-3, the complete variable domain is DSGVTQTPKHLITATGQRVTLRCSPRSGDLSVYWYQQSLDQGLQFLIQYYNGEERAKGNILERFSAQQFPDLHSELNLSSLELGDSALYFCASSATRVPPTDTQYFGPGTRLTVL.

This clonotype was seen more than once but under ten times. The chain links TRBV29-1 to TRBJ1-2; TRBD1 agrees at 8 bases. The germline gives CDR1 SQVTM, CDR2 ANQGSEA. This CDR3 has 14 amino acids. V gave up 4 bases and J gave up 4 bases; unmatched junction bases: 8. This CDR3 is CSVGSRGLVYGYTF. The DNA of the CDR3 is TGCAGCGTTGGGTCCAGGGGGCTGGTCTATGGCTACACCTTC.

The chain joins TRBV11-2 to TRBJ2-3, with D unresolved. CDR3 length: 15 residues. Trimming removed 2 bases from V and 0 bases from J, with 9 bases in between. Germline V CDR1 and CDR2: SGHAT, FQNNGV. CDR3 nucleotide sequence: TGTGCCAGCAGCTTAACGGTTGGTAGCACAGATACGCAGTATTTT. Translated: CASSLTVGSTDTQYF. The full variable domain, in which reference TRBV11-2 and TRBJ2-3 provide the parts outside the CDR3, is EAGVAQSPRYKIIEKRQSVAFWCNPISGHATLYWYQQILGQGPKLLIQFQNNGVVDDSQLPKDRFSAERLKGVDSTLKIQPAKLEDSAVYLCASSLTVGSTDTQYFGPGTRLTVL.

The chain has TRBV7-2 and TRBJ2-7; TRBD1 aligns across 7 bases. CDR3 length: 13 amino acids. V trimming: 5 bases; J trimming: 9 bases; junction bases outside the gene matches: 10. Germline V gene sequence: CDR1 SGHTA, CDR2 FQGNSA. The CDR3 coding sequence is TGTGCCAGCAGCCCGGGACAGCCAGGGTCGCAGTACTTC. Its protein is CASSPGQPGSQYF.

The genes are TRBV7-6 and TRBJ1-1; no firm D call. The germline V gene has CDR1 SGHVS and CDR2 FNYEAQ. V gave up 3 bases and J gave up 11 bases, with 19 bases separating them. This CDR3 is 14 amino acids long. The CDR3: CASSLRFMGILAFF. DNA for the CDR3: TGTGCCAGCAGCTTGCGATTCATGGGGATCTTGGCTTTCTTT.

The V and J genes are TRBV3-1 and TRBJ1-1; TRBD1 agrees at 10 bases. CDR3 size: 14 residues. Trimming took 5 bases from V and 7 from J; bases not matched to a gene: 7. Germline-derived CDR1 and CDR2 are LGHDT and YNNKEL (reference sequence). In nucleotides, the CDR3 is TGTGCCAGCAGCACGCGACAGGGGGCTGGTGAAGCTTTCTTT. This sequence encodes CASSTRQGAGEAFF.

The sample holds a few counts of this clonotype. This CDR3 is CSAAEGNTEAFF. Here the CDR3 DNA reads TGCAGTGCAGCCGAGGGAAACACTGAAGCTTTCTTT. The chain uses TRBV20-1 and TRBJ1-1, with D hard to call. Looked up from germline, CDR1 is DFQATT and CDR2 is SNEGSKA (reference sequence). The CDR3 has 12 amino acids. Between the trimmed V and J ends, which lost 6 bases and 2 bases, there was a span of 10 bases.

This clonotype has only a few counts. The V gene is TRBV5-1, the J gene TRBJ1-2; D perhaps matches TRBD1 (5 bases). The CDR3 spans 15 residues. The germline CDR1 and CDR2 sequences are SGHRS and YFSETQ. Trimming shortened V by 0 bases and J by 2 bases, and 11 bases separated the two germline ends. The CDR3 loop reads CASSLVGGDNYGYTF. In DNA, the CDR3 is TGCGCCAGCAGCTTGGTTGGGGGTGACAACTATGGCTACACCTTC.

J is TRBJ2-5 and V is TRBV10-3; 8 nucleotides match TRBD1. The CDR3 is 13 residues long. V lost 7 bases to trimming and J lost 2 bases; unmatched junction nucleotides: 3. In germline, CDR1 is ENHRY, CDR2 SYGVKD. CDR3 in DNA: TGTGCCATCACTAGGGACAGGCAAGAGACCCAGTACTTC. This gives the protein CAITRDRQETQYF.

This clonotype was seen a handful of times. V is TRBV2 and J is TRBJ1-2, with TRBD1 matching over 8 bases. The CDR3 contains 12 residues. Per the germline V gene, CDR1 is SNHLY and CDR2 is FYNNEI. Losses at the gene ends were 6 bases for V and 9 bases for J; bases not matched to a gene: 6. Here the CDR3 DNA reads TGTGCCAGCAGAGAGGACAGGGCTAGCTACACCTTC. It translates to CASREDRASYTF.

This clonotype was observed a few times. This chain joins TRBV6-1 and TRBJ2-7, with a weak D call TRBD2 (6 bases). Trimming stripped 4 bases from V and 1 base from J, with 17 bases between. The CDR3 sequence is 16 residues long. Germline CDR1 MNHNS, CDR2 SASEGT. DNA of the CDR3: TGTGCCAGCAGTGGCGGGGCCGGTCTAAGTTCCTACGAGCAGTACTTC. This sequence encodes CASSGGAGLSSYEQYF.

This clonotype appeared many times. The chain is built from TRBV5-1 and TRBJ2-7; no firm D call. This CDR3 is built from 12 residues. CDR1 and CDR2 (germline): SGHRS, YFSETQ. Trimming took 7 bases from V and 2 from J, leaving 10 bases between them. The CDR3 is CASGKDPYEQYF. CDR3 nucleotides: TGCGCCAGCGGCAAGGACCCCTACGAGCAGTACTTC.

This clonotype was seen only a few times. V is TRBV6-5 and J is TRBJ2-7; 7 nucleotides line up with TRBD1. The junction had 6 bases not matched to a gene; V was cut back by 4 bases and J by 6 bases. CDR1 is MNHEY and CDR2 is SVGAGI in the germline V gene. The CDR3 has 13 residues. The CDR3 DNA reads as TGTGCCAGCAGTTCCCGGGCAGGGGGCGAGCAGTACTTC. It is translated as CASSSRAGGEQYF.

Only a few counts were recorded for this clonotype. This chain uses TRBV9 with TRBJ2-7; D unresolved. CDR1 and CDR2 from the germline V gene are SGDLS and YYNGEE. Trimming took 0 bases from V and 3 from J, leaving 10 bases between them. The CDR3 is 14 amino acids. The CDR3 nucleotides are TGTGCCAGCAGCGTAGGGAGCAGCATCTACGAGCAGTACTTC. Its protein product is CASSVGSSIYEQYF.

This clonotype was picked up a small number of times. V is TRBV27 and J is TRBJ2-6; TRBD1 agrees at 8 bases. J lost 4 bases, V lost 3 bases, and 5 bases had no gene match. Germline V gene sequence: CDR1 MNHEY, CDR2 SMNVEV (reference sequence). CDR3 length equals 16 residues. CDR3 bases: TGTGCCAGCAGTTTCCAGGGGGCGCACGGGGCCAACGTCCTGACTTTC. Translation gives CASSFQGAHGANVLTF.

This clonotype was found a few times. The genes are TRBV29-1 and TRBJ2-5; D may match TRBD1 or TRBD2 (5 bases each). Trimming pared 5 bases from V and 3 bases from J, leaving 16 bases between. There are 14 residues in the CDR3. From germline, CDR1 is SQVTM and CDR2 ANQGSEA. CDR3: CSVRRDLLEETQYF. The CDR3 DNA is TGCAGCGTTCGTAGGGACCTACTAGAAGAGACCCAGTACTTC.

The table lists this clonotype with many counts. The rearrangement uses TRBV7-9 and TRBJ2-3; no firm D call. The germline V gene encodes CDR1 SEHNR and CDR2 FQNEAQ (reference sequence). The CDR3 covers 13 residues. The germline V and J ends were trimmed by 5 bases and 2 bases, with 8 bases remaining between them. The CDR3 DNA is TGTGCCAGCAGCCTGGACCTCACAGATACGCAGTATTTT. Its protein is CASSLDLTDTQYF.

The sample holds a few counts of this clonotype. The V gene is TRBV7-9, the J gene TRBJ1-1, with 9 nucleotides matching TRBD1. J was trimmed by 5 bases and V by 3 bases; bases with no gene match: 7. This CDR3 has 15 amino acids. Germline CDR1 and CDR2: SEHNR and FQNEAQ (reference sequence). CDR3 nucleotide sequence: TGTGCCAGCAGCTTTCCCGGGACAGGGCGGACTGAAGCTTTCTTT. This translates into CASSFPGTGRTEAFF.

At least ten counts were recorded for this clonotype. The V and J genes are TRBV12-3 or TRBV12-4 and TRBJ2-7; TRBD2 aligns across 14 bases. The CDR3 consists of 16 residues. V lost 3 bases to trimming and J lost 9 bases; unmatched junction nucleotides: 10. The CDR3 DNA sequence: TGTGCCAGCAGTTTCCCTGCGACTAGCGGGAGGGCGCCGCAGTACTTC. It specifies CASSFPATSGRAPQYF.